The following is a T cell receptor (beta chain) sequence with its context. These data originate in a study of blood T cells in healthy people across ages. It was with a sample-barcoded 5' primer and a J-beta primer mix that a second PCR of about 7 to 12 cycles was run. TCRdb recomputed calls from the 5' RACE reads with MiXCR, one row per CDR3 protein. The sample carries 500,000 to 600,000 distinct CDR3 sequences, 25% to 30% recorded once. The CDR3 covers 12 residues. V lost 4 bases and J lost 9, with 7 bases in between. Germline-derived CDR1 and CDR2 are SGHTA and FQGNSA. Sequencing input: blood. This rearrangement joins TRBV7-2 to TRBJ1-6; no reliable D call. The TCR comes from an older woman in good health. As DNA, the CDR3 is TGTGCCAGCAGCTCCTTTGGTTCACCCCTCCACTTT. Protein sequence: CASSSFGSPLHF.